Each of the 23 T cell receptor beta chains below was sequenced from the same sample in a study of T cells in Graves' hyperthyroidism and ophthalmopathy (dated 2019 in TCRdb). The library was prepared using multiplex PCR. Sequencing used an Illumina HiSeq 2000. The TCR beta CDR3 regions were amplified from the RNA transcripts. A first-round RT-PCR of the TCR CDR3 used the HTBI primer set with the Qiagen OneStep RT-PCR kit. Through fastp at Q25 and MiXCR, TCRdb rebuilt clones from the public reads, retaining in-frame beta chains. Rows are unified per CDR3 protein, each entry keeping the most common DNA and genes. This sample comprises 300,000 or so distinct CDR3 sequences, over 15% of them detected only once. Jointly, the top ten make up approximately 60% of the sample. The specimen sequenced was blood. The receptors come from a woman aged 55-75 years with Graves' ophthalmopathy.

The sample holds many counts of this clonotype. The CDR3 nucleotides read TGCGCCAGCAGCCCCCCATCGTCGGATGAGCAGTTCTTC. As protein: CASSPPSSDEQFF. The chain links TRBV5-1 to TRBJ2-1; unclear D gene. The CDR3 has 13 amino acids. Germline-derived CDR1 and CDR2 are SGHRS and YFSETQ. The V and J ends lost 4 bases and 8 bases respectively, with 13 bases between them.

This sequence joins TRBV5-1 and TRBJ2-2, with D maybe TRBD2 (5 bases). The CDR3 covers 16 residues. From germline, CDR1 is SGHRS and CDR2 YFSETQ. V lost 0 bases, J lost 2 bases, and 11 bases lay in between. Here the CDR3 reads CASSLASSSNTGELFF. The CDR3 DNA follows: TGCGCCAGCAGCTTGGCCTCTAGCAGCAACACCGGGGAGCTGTTTTTT.

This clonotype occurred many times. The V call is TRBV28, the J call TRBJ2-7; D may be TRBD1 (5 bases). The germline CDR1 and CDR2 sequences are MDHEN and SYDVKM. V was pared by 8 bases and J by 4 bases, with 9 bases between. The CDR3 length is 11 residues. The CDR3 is CASAGFYEQYF. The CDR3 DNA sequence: TGTGCCAGCGCAGGGTTTTACGAGCAGTACTTC. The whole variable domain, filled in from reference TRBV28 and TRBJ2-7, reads DVKVTQSSRYLVKRTGEKVFLECVQDMDHENMFWYRQDPGLGLRLIYFSYDVKMKEKGDIPEGYSVSREKKERFSLILESASTNQTSMYLCASAGFYEQYFGPGTRLTVT.

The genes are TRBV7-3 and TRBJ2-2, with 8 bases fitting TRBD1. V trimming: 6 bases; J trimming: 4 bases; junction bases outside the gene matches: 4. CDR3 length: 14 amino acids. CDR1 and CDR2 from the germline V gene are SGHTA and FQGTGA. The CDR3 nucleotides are TGTGCCAGCAGACCCGGGACAGGCACCGGGGAGCTGTTTTTT. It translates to CASRPGTGTGELFF.

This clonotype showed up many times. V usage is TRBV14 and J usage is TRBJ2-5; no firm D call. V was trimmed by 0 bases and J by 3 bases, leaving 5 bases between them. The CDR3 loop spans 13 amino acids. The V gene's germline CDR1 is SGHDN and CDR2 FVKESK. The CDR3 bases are TGTGCCAGCAGCCAAGATCTGGAAGAGACCCAGTACTTC. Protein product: CASSQDLEETQYF.

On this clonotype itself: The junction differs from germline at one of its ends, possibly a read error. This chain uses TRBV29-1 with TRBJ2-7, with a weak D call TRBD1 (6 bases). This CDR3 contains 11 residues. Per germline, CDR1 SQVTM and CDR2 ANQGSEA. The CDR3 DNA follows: TGCAGCGTCGCGGACAGCTACGAGCGGTACTTC. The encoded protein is CSVADSYERYF.

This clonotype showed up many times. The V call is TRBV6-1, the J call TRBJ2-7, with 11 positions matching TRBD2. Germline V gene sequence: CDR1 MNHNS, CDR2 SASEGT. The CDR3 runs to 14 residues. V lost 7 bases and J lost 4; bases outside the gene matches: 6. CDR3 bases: TGTGCCAGCAACGTAGCGGGGGGGCGATACGAGCAGTACTTC. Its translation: CASNVAGGRYEQYF.

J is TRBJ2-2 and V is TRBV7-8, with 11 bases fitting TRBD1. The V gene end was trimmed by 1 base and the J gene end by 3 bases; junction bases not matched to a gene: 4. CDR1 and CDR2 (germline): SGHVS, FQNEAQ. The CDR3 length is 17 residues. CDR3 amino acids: CASSLVGQGVDTGELFF. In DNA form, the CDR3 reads TGTGCCAGCAGCTTAGTGGGACAGGGGGTCGACACCGGGGAGCTGTTTTTT.

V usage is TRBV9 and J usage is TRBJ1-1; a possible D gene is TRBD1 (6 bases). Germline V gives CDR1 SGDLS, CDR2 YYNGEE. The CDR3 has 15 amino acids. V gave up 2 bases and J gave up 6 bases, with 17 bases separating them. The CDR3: CASSVTGNVEAEAFF. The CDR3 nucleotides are TGTGCCAGCAGCGTTACAGGGAACGTCGAAGCTGAAGCTTTCTTT.

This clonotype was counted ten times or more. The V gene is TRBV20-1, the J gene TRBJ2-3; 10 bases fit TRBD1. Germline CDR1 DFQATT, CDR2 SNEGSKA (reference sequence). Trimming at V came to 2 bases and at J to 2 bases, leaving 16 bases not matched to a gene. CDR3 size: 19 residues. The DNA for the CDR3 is TGCAGTGCTAGACCGGGACAGGGGACACAGAATACGATCACAGATACGCAGTATTTT. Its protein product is CSARPGQGTQNTITDTQYF.

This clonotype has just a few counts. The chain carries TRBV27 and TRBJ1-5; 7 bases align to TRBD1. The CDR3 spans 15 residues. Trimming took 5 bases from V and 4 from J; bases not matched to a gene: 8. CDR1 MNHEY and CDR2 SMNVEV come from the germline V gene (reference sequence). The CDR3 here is CASSTLRGRNQPQHF. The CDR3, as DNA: TGTGCCAGCAGTACGCTAAGGGGGCGGAATCAGCCCCAGCATTTT.

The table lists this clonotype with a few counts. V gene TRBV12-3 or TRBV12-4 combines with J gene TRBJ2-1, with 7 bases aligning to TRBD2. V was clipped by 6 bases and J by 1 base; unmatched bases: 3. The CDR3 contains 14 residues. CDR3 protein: CASRRELSYNEQFF. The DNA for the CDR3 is TGTGCCAGCAGGCGGGAGCTATCCTACAATGAGCAGTTCTTC.

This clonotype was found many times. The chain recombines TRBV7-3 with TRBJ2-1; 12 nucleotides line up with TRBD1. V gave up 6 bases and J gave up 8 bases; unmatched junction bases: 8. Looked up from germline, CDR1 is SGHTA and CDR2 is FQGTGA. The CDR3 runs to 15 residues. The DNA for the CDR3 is TGTGCCAGCAGTCCCGGGACAGGGGGCTGGGATGAGCAGTTCTTC. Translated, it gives CASSPGTGGWDEQFF.

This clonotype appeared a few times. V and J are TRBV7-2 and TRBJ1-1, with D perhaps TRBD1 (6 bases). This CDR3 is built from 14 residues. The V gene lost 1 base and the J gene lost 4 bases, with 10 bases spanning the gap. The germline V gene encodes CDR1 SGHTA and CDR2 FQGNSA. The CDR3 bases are TGTGCCAGCAGCTTAGAGGGGGTGAGCACTGAAGCTTTCTTT. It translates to CASSLEGVSTEAFF.

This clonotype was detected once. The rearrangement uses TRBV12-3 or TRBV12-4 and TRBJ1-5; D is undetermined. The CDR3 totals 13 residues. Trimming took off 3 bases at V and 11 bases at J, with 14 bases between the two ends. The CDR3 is CASSLEGRMAQHF. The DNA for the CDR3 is TGTGCCAGCAGTTTGGAGGGTCGAATGGCCCAGCATTTT.

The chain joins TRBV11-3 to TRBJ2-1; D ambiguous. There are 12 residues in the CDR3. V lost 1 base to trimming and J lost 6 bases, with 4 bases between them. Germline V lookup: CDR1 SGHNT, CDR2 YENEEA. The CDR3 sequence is CASSLVVNEQFF. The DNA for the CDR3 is TGTGCCAGCAGCTTAGTTGTCAATGAGCAGTTCTTC.

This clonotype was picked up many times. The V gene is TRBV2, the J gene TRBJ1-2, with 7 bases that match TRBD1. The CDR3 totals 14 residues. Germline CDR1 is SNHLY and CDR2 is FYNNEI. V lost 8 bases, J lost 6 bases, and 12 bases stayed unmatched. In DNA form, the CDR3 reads TGTGCCAGCTTGTGGGGAGGGGGCGTTGATGGCTACACCTTC. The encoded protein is CASLWGGGVDGYTF.

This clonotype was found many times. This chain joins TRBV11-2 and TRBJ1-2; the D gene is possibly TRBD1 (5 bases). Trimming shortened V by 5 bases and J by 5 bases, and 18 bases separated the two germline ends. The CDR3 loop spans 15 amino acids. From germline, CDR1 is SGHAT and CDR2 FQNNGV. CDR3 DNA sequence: TGTGCCAGCAGCCCGGGCTCCGGGGCGCGATATGGCTACACCTTC. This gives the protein CASSPGSGARYGYTF.

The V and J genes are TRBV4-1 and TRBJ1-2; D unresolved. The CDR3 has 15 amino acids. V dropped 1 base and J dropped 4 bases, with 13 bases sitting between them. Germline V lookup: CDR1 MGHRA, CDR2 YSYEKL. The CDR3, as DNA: TGCGCCAGCAGCCAAGCTATGGGGTTCGTCTATGGCTACACCTTC. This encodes CASSQAMGFVYGYTF.

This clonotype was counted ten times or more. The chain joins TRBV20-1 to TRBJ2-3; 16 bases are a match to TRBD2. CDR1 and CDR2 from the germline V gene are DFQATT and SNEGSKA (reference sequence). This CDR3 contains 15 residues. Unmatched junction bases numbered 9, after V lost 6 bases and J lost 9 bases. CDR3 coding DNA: TGCAGTGCCCTGGGACTAGCGGGGGGGCTAACGACGCAGTATTTT. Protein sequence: CSALGLAGGLTTQYF.

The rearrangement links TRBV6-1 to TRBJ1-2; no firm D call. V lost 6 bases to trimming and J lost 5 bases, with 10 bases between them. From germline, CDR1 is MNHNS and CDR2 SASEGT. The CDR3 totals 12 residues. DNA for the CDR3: TGTGCCAGCAGGGCAGTACTTTATGGCTACACCTTC. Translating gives CASRAVLYGYTF.

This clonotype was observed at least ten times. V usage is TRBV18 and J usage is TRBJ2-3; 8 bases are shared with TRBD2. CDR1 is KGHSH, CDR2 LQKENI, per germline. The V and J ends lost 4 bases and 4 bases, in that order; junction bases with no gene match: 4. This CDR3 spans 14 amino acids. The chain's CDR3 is CASSRGTRSDTQYF. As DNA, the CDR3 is TGTGCCAGCTCACGAGGGACTAGATCAGATACGCAGTATTTT.

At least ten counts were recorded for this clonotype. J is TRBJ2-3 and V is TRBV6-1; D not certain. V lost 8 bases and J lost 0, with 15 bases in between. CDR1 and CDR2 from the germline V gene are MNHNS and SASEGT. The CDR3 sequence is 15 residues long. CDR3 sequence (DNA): TGTGCCAGCGGCTCGTGGGTCACTAGCACAGATACGCAGTATTTT. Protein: CASGSWVTSTDTQYF.